This TCR beta chain emerged from a study of PD-L1 blockade in urothelial cancer (dated 2017 in TCRdb). About the full investigation: All patients started therapy in about 2014 and received atezolizumab 1,200 mg intravenously every 3 weeks. Twenty-five of 29 patients were identified as males with urothelial cancer of bladder origin, and a prior smoking history was reported by 18 of 29 patients. In the same patients, pretreatment tumors underwent whole exome sequencing and RNA sequencing in addition to TCR sequencing. Ten or so patients reached durable clinical benefit, while 15 to 25 patients did not. Durable clinical benefit meant progression-free survival longer than 6 months, and TCR features were also tested against progression-free and overall survival. Pretreatment blood TCR-seq was available for nearly 30 patients, at least one posttreatment blood collection was obtained for 25 or so patients, and tumor TCR-seq was available for 25 or so patients. Pretreatment tumor samples, along with matched peripheral blood collected serially before and after atezolizumab treatment, underwent TCR sequencing. Blood samples gave a median of about 140,000 T cells and some 83,000 unique TCRs, with a median clonality of 0.080. An ECOG performance status of 0 or 1 was recorded for the patients, and 0 to 3 prior chemotherapy regimens had been received by the patients. Blood samples were analyzed at 3 weeks after treatment start (second dose) and at 6 weeks after treatment start. The study was an exploratory multi-omic analysis of somatic, immune and clinical correlates of response to PD-L1 blockade with atezolizumab in urothelial cancer. Broader findings and caveats from the paper: Because the sample size was small (n ≈ 31) and many exploratory analyses were performed, the results are intended to be hypothesis-generating. A pretreatment peripheral blood TCR clonality below the median was linked to improved progression-free and overall survival. At 3 weeks after the start of treatment, tumor-associated TCR clones in peripheral blood had expanded more in patients with durable benefit (n of about 20, p = 0.022).

The sample's time point, from its label and the paper: peripheral blood 6 weeks after treatment start. The cohort comprised around 31 patients with locally advanced or metastatic urothelial carcinoma treated at Memorial Sloan Kettering on a trial protocol. Peripheral blood mononuclear cells were collected pretreatment and during treatment, with between 1 and 8 total time points per patient. The Qiagen DNeasy Blood extraction kit was used to purify genomic DNA from total PBMCs and from tumor samples. PBMCs were collected pretreatment and during treatment, and were isolated and stored as previously described. As concerns this clone: Its target antigen remains unknown. No base qualities exist here, and no much larger clone lies one base off it.

Synthetic TCR analog templates were spiked into each PCR to estimate absolute template abundance from read counts. The immunoSEQ assay was used to amplify TCRbeta CDR3 regions from genomic DNA with bias-controlled V and J gene primers. Rearranged TCRbeta segments were sequenced at approximately 20X coverage. The authors processed their data as follows. Clustering was used to correct sequencing errors, and CDR3s were annotated against IMGT so that V, D and J genes could be assigned. Only productive TCRbeta rearrangements were used in downstream analyses, excluding out-of-frame or stop-codon sequences. Clonality was calculated as one minus the Shannon entropy normalized by the log of the number of unique productive sequences. Fisher's exact test with Benjamini-Hochberg correction, using a cutoff of adjusted p below 0.01, was how clones that differed between time points or between blood and tumor were identified. TCRdb retrieved this table from immuneACCESS and kept in-frame rearrangements only. Not all clones are present; in checked studies, unresolved V genes account for under half, and no reason is known for the remainder. The DNA was the basis for D and trimming; V, J and clone size are from that table. The sample table records around 50,000 clones; 88% of these occur just once. 2% to 3% of the sample comes from the top ten.

The TCR originated in a man aged 60 to 69 with urothelial cancer. The specimen was PBMCs, collected around atezolizumab (anti-PD-L1) treatment.

The base sequence is TGTGCCAGCAGTTTCCCTGAGAGCTGGGCAGTAAGTCCCTACGAGCAGTACTTC. Its product reads: CASSFPESWAVSPYEQYF. This receptor chain uses TRBV28 and TRBJ2-7, with the D gene not confidently named. Trimming removed 3 bases from V and 2 bases from J, leaving 23 bases between the germline ends. Taken from the germline V gene, the CDR1 and CDR2 loops are MDHEN and SYDVKM. Its CDR3 holds 18 amino acids, cysteine through phenylalanine. CDR3 DNA is the only sequence kept; it has 54 bases, read in frame from the first base.